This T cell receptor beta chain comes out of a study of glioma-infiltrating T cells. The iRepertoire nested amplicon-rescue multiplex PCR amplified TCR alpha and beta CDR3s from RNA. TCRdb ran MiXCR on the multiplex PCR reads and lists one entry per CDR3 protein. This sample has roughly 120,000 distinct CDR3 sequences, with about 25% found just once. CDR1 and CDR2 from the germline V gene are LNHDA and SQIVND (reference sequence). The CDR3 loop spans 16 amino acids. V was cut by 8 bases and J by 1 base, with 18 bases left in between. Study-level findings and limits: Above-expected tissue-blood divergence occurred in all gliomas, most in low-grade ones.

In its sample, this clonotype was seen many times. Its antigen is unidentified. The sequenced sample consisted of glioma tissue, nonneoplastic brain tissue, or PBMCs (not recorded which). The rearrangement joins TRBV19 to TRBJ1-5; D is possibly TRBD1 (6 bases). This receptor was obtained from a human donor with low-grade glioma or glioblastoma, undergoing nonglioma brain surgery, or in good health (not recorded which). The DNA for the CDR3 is TGTGCCAGTGAGCAGCGGCAGGGGAAGAGCAATCAGCCCCAGCATTTT. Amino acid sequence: CASEQRQGKSNQPQHF. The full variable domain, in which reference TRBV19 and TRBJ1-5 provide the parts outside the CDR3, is DGGITQSPKYLFRKEGQNVTLSCEQNLNHDAMYWYRQDPGQGLRLIYYSQIVNDFQKGDIAEGYSVSREKKESFPLTVTSAQKNPTAFYLCASEQRQGKSNQPQHFGDGTRLSIL.